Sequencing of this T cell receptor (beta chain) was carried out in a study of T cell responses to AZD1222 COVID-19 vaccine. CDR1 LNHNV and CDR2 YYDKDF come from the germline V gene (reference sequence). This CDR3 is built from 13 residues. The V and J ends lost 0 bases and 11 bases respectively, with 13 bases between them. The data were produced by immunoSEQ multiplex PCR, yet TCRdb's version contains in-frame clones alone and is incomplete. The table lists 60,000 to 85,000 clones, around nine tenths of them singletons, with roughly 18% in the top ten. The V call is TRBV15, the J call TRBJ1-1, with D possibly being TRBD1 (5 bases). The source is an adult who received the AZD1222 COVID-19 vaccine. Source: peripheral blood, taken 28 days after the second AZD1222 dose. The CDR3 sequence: CATSRDRGRRAFF. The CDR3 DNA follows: TGTGCCACCAGCAGAGATCGGGGACGTCGTGCTTTCTTT.